One and the same sample provided the 28 T cell receptor beta chains below, sequenced in a study of control samples from healthy donors and cancer patients. The table came from immunoSEQ multiplex PCR; TCRdb's copy has only in-frame clones and leaves some out. The sample has roughly 170,000 clones, 85% to 95% seen once. The sequencing input was blood. The receptors derive from a woman in her sixties or seventies in good health.

The genes are TRBV19 and TRBJ1-1; D is ambiguous. The germline V gene encodes CDR1 LNHDA and CDR2 SQIVND (reference sequence). The length of the CDR3 is 14 residues. The V end lost 0 bases, the J end lost 8 bases, and 13 bases lay between the germline ends. This CDR3 is CASSIDPTSLEAFF. The CDR3 DNA follows: TGTGCCAGTAGTATAGATCCCACGAGCCTGGAAGCTTTCTTT.

The chain combines TRBV5-1 with TRBJ2-7; 10 nucleotides agree with TRBD1. V gave up 2 bases and J gave up 6 bases; unmatched junction bases: 5. The germline CDR1 and CDR2 sequences are SGHRS and YFSETQ. This CDR3 has 14 residues. CDR3 in DNA: TGCGCCAGCAGCTTAGGGACAGGGGTTTCCGAGCAGTACTTC. Translation: CASSLGTGVSEQYF.

The chain joins TRBV11-3 to TRBJ2-1; D is uncertain. V was shortened by 1 base and J by 9 bases, with 13 bases between the two germline ends. Germline assignment: CDR1 SGHNT and CDR2 YENEEA. This CDR3 has 14 amino acids. This CDR3 reads CASSLGTQSGEQFF. CDR3 bases: TGTGCCAGCAGCTTAGGGACGCAGTCTGGTGAGCAGTTCTTC.

The CDR3 region has the DNA TGTGCCAGCAGTTACGGAGCGGGAGCTTTCTTT. Translating it yields CASSYGAGAFF. The chain couples TRBV6-5 to TRBJ1-1, with no clear D. V dropped 2 bases and J dropped 10 bases, with 8 bases sitting between them. The germline V gene has CDR1 MNHEY and CDR2 SVGAGI. CDR3 length: 11 amino acids.

This rearrangement joins TRBV5-1 to TRBJ2-1; D might be TRBD2 (5 bases). The CDR3 is 13 residues long. The ends were cut back, 4 bases at V and 5 bases at J, with 10 bases in the middle. Germline CDR1 is SGHRS and CDR2 is YFSETQ. The CDR3 sequence is CASSAQTNNEQFF. The CDR3, as DNA: TGCGCCAGCAGCGCCCAGACTAACAATGAGCAGTTCTTC.

J is TRBJ1-2 and V is TRBV19; TRBD1 is a possible D gene (5 bases). The CDR3 runs 16 residues. Trimming took 3 bases from V and 3 from J, leaving 17 bases between them. Germline V gene sequence: CDR1 LNHDA, CDR2 SQIVND (reference sequence). CDR3 amino acids: CASSIRSSQGYYGYTF. CDR3 sequence (DNA): TGTGCCAGTAGTATCAGGTCATCGCAGGGATACTATGGCTACACCTTC.

This chain links TRBV6-4 with TRBJ2-7; the D is unclear. The CDR3 contains 13 residues. The germline V gene has CDR1 MRHNA and CDR2 SNTAGT. The ends were cut back, 0 bases at V and 5 bases at J, with 8 bases in the middle. The CDR3 region is CASSDSLKHEQYF. CDR3 coding DNA: TGTGCCAGCAGTGACTCATTAAAACACGAGCAGTACTTC.

The rearrangement uses TRBV23-1 and TRBJ2-5, with D perhaps TRBD2 (5 bases). TRBV23-1 is sorted into the ORF group, with uncertain function. The CDR3 has 12 amino acids. V was trimmed by 4 bases and J by 5 bases, leaving 8 bases between them. CDR3 bases: TGCGCCAGCAGTCGAGGGCCGGAGACCCAGTACTTC. This encodes CASSRGPETQYF.

There are a few counts of this clone. The rearrangement links TRBV4-1 to TRBJ1-5, with a possible D match to TRBD1 (5 bases). This CDR3 comprises 16 residues. Germline V gene lookup returns CDR1 MGHRA and CDR2 YSYEKL. V lost 0 bases and J lost 6, with 15 bases in between. The CDR3: CASSQEVSVQGQPQHF. CDR3 bases: TGCGCCAGCAGCCAAGAGGTGTCGGTCCAGGGTCAGCCCCAGCATTTT.

The CDR3 DNA is TGTGCCAGCATGCAGGGCGCGGGGGGGGGCTACAATGAGCAGTTCTTC. Encoded protein: CASMQGAGGGYNEQFF. The J gene is TRBJ2-1, the V gene TRBV6-6, with 9 nucleotides matching TRBD2. Germline V gene data show CDR1 as MNHNY and CDR2 as SVGAGI (reference sequence). The CDR3 loop spans 16 amino acids. The trim removed 7 bases at V and 3 bases at J, leaving 10 bases unmatched.

This clone was recorded only once. The chain uses TRBV2 and TRBJ1-5; D may be TRBD1 (6 bases). Germline lookup yields CDR1 SNHLY and CDR2 FYNNEI. This CDR3 has 13 residues. Trimming stripped 11 bases from V and 3 bases from J, with 14 bases between. In DNA form, the CDR3 reads TGTGCCGGCCGCCGGGACACCAATCAGCCCCAGCATTTT. It is translated as CAGRRDTNQPQHF. Full variable domain (remainder filled in from reference TRBV2 and TRBJ1-5): EPEVTQTPSHQVTQMGQEVILRCVPISNHLYFYWYRQILGQKVEFLVSFYNNEISEKSEIFDDQFSVERPDGSNFTLKIRSTKLEDSAMYFCAGRRDTNQPQHFGDGTRLSIL.

This chain connects TRBV6-2 or TRBV6-3 to TRBJ2-7; TRBD1 might be the D (6 bases). The germline V and J ends were trimmed by 5 bases and 4 bases, with 9 bases remaining between them. Germline CDR1 and CDR2: MNHEY and SVGEGT. The length of the CDR3 is 12 residues. The CDR3 sequence is CASSRQDYEQYF. The CDR3 DNA is TGTGCCAGCAGTAGACAGGATTACGAGCAGTACTTC.

The chain employs TRBV24-1 and TRBJ2-5, with D perhaps TRBD1 (6 bases). CDR1 is KGHDR and CDR2 is SFDVKD in the germline V gene. V dropped 8 bases and J dropped 1 base, with 16 bases sitting between them. The CDR3 is made up of 15 amino acids. The CDR3 sequence: CATIPTGPFQETQYF. CDR3 coding DNA: TGTGCCACCATCCCGACAGGCCCTTTCCAAGAGACCCAGTACTTC.

The chain recombines TRBV21-1 with TRBJ1-5; TRBD1 is the table's D call and was not checked against the DNA. TRBV21-1 is annotated as a pseudogene. The CDR3 length is 16 residues. For the CDR3, the DNA is TGTGCCAGCAGCAAAGCCCCGGGACAGAATGATCAGCCCCAGCATTTT. This sequence encodes CASSKAPGQNDQPQHF.

The chain recombines TRBV29-1 with TRBJ2-5; 7 bases map to TRBD2. Germline CDR1 and CDR2: SQVTM and ANQGSEA. The CDR3 spans 19 residues. V lost 0 bases to trimming and J lost 2 bases; unmatched junction nucleotides: 18. The CDR3 spells CSVEEGPWSGASGQETQYF. The DNA for the CDR3 is TGCAGCGTTGAAGAGGGACCTTGGAGCGGGGCGAGCGGACAAGAGACCCAGTACTTC.

This sequence joins TRBV5-4 and TRBJ2-3, with 10 bases identical to TRBD1. The CDR3 spans 15 residues. Trimming took 0 bases from V and 6 from J; bases not matched to a gene: 4. Germline CDR1 is SGHNT and CDR2 is YYREEE (reference sequence). The CDR3 sequence: CASSLGGQGRDTQYF. Here the CDR3 DNA reads TGTGCCAGCAGCTTGGGGGGACAGGGGAGGGATACGCAGTATTTT.

The V call is TRBV6-4, the J call TRBJ1-2, with D unresolved. Trimming shortened V by 3 bases and J by 4 bases, and 9 bases separated the two germline ends. The germline V gene encodes CDR1 MRHNA and CDR2 SNTAGT. The CDR3 consists of 13 residues. DNA of the CDR3: TGTGCCAGCAGTGAGGGGTTTGGCTATGGCTACACCTTC. This sequence encodes CASSEGFGYGYTF.

This sequence joins TRBV27 and TRBJ2-3, with D possibly TRBD2 on 6 matching bases. The CDR3 has 15 amino acids. Trimming shortened V by 3 bases and J by 3 bases, and 13 bases separated the two germline ends. CDR1 MNHEY and CDR2 SMNVEV come from the germline V gene (reference sequence). The CDR3 here is CASSFVGGRTDTQYF. DNA of the CDR3: TGTGCCAGCAGTTTTGTCGGGGGTCGGACAGATACGCAGTATTTT.

V usage is TRBV4-3 and J usage is TRBJ1-2; D uncertain. The ends were cut back, 1 base at V and 0 bases at J, with 0 bases in the middle. Germline V gene sequence: CDR1 LGHNA, CDR2 YSLEER. The CDR3 has 12 amino acids. CDR3 DNA sequence: TGCGCCAGCAGCCAAGCTAACTATGGCTACACCTTC. The encoded protein is CASSQANYGYTF.

The chain is built from TRBV25-1 and TRBJ1-1; unclear D gene. The germline CDR1 and CDR2 sequences are MGHDK and SYGVNS. The CDR3 consists of 13 residues. The ends were cut back, 7 bases at V and 0 bases at J, with 9 bases in the middle. CDR3: CASTWSLNTEAFF. For the CDR3, the DNA is TGTGCCAGCACCTGGTCTCTGAACACTGAAGCTTTCTTT.

The chain combines TRBV7-9 with TRBJ1-2; D gene uncertain. CDR1 and CDR2 from the germline V gene are SEHNR and FQNEAQ (reference sequence). Trimming shortened V by 5 bases and J by 8 bases, and 15 bases separated the two germline ends. The CDR3 totals 13 residues. CDR3 amino acids: CASSPQWGLGYTF. The CDR3 DNA sequence: TGTGCCAGCAGCCCTCAGTGGGGTCTGGGCTACACCTTC.

The CDR3 is CSATRQGENEKLFF. Written as DNA, the CDR3 is TGCAGCGCAACCCGACAGGGAGAAAATGAAAAACTGTTTTTT. The rearrangement joins TRBV29-1 to TRBJ1-4, with 7 bases identical to TRBD1. In germline, CDR1 is SQVTM, CDR2 ANQGSEA. The ends lost 7 bases at V and 5 bases at J; junction bases unmatched: 10. The CDR3 length is 14 residues.

The chain joins TRBV29-1 to TRBJ2-2; D perhaps matches TRBD1 (5 bases). The CDR3 covers 14 residues. V lost 4 bases and J 6 bases, leaving 15 bases between the germline ends. Germline CDR1 reads SQVTM; CDR2 reads ANQGSEA. The CDR3 protein is CSVAGLKTAGELFF. The CDR3, as DNA: TGCAGCGTTGCAGGGCTCAAAACAGCCGGGGAGCTGTTTTTT.

The genes are TRBV27 and TRBJ1-2, with D uncertain. The CDR3 has 13 residues. Germline CDR1 and CDR2: MNHEY and SMNVEV (reference sequence). Between the trimmed V and J ends, which lost 5 bases and 4 bases, there was a span of 11 bases. This CDR3 reads CASSQVPIYGYTF. CDR3 sequence (DNA): TGTGCCAGCAGTCAGGTTCCCATCTATGGCTACACCTTC.

This clone was observed once. The gene calls are TRBV18 and TRBJ2-5, with D possibly matching TRBD1 (6 bases). V shed 0 bases and J shed 1 base, with 9 bases lying between them. The CDR3 runs to 15 residues. Germline V gene data show CDR1 as KGHSH and CDR2 as LQKENI. CDR3 amino acids: CASSPPSGVQETQYF. The CDR3 coding sequence is TGTGCCAGCTCACCACCTTCAGGGGTCCAAGAGACCCAGTACTTC.

The J gene is TRBJ2-2, the V gene TRBV5-1; 7 bases agree with TRBD1. Germline V gene lookup returns CDR1 SGHRS and CDR2 YFSETQ. The CDR3 has 15 residues. Trimming cost V 4 bases and J 5 bases; bases outside gene matches: 8. The CDR3 is CASSPRTGETGELFF. For the CDR3, the DNA is TGCGCCAGCAGCCCGCGAACAGGGGAGACCGGGGAGCTGTTTTTT.

The chain recombines TRBV7-2 with TRBJ1-1, with a possible D match to TRBD1 (6 bases). The CDR3 sequence is 13 residues long. Trimming took off 7 bases at V and 8 bases at J, with 17 bases between the two ends. Germline V lookup: CDR1 SGHTA, CDR2 FQGNSA. The CDR3 coding sequence is TGTGCCAGCATCCTCCAAACAGGGTTGGAAGCTTTCTTT. Residues: CASILQTGLEAFF. Drawing the rest from reference TRBV7-2 and TRBJ1-1, the complete variable domain is GAGVSQSPSNKVTEKGKDVELRCDPISGHTALYWYRQSLGQGLEFLIYFQGNSAPDKSGLPSDRFSAERTGGSVSTLTIQRTQQEDSAVYLCASILQTGLEAFFGQGTRLTVV.

This clone was picked up a small number of times. The chain is built from TRBV6-4 and TRBJ2-3; 8 positions match TRBD2. The V gene end was trimmed by 1 base and the J gene end by 4 bases; junction bases not matched to a gene: 7. The CDR3 contains 16 residues. The germline CDR1 and CDR2 sequences are MRHNA and SNTAGT. For the CDR3, the DNA is TGTGCCAGCAGTGACTTGGCGGGGGGATCCCCAGATACGCAGTATTTT. Its protein product is CASSDLAGGSPDTQYF.